The clone carrying this T cell receptor (beta chain) was observed a handful of times. Its cognate antigen is unknown. The authors ran a second PCR of roughly 7 to 11 cycles using a sample-barcoded 5' primer and a J-beta primer mix. Each cDNA molecule received a tag from a template-switch adaptor that had 12 random nucleotides. Using its own MiXCR run on the 5' RACE reads, TCRdb lists one record per CDR3 protein. This sample has approximately 1,700,000 distinct CDR3 sequences, with around 42% found just once. CDR1 and CDR2 from the germline V gene are SGHTA and FQGNSA. The CDR3 covers 14 residues. This record belongs to a study of blood T cells in healthy people across ages. Study results and limitations: Whereas aged donors had fewer naive CD4+ cells, long-lived donors had more of them and higher diversity. Across samples, TCR beta diversity tracked strongly with naive T cell percentage.

Sequencing was done on a sample of blood. This chain joins TRBV7-2 and TRBJ2-5; D is unclear. TRBJ2-7 explains the end of the DNA better; the J call may be wrong. The TCR originated in a human donor in good health. The CDR3 sequence is CASSLDGGRYEQYF. In DNA form, the CDR3 reads TGTGCCAGCAGCTTAGATGGCGGTCGCTACGAGCAGTACTTC.